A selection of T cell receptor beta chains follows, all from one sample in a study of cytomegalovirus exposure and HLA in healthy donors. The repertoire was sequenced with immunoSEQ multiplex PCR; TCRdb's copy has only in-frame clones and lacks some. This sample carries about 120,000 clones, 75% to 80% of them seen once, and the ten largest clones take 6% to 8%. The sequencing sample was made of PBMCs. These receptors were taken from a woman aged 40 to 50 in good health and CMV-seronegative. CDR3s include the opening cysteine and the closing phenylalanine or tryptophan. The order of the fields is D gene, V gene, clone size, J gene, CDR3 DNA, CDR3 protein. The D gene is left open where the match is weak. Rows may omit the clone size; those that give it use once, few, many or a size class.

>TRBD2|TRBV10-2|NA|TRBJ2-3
TGCGCCAGCAGGACTAGCGGGACAAGAGATACGCAGTATTTT
CASRTSGTRDTQYF
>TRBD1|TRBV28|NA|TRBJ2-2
TGTGCCAGCAGTTCACCCGGGACAGGGGTCGGGGAGCTGTTTTTT
CASSSPGTGVGELFF
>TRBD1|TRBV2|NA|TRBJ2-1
TGTGCCAGCAGCGAGGACAGGCCGTCCTACAATGAGCAGTTCTTC
CASSEDRPSYNEQFF
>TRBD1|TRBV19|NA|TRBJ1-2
TGTGCCAGTAGTCCCGACAGGGAAGGATACTATGGCTACACCTTC
CASSPDREGYYGYTF
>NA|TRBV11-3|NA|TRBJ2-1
TGTGCCAGCAGCCTCGGGGTAGCGGCCTACAATGAGCAGTTCTTC
CASSLGVAAYNEQFF
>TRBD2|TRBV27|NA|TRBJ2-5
TGTGCCACACGCCTCACTAGCGGTCAAGAGACCCAGTACTTC
CATRLTSGQETQYF
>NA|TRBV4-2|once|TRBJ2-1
TGTGCCAGCAGCCAGACTGGCAATGAGCAGTTCTTC
CASSQTGNEQFF
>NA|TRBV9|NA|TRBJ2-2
TGTGCCAGCACCCGAGGCACCGGGGAGCTGTTTTTT
CASTRGTGELFF
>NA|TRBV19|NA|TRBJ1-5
TGTGCCAGTAGTATCTATTCGGTTAGCAATCAGCCCCAGCATTTT
CASSIYSVSNQPQHF
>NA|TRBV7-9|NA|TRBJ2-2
TGTTCCAGTAGGGGGTGGACCGGGGAGCTGTTTTTT
CSSRGWTGELFF
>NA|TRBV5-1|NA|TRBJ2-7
TGCGCCAGCAGCTTGGCCCTAGCTCGCGGATACGAGCAGTACTTC
CASSLALARGYEQYF
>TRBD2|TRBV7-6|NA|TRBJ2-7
TGTGCCAGCAGCTTGACTAGCGGGTCCCGGTTTCCCTACGAGCAGTACTTC
CASSLTSGSRFPYEQYF
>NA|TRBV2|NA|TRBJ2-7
TGTGCCACCCAGGAAGGGGCTTCGAGCTCCTACGAGCAGTACTTC
CATQEGASSSYEQYF
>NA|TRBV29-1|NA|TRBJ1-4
TGCAGCGTCGGGAGCTTCGAGAATGAAAAACTGTTTTTT
CSVGSFENEKLFF
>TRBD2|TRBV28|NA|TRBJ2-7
TGTGCCAGCAGTGTATTAGCGGGGGGCCCCTACGAGCAGTACTTC
CASSVLAGGPYEQYF
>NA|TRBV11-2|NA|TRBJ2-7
TGTGCCAGCAGCTTAGACAGGTCCTACGAGCAGTACTTC
CASSLDRSYEQYF
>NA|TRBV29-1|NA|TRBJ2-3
TGCAGCGTTGAAGCTGGGGACAATGGGGGCCGATTCAACACAGATACGCAGTATTTT
CSVEAGDNGGRFNTDTQYF
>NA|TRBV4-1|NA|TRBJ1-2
TGCGCCAGCAGCCAAGATCGCAGGGGAAAGTGGCACTATGGCTACACCTTC
CASSQDRRGKWHYGYTF
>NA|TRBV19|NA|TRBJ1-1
TGTGCCAGTAGTATAGCTCCCGTTCCCAACACTGAAGCTTTCTTT
CASSIAPVPNTEAFF
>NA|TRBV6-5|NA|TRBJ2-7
TGTGCCAGCAGTTACTCGAGGGGGGGTCCCCACGAGCAGTACTTC
CASSYSRGGPHEQYF
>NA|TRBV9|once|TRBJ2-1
TGTGCCAGCAGCGTAAGGTCGGACAGAGGAAATGAGCAGTTCTTC
CASSVRSDRGNEQFF
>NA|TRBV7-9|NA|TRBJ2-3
TGTGCCAGCAGCTTAGGGGAGGCCCGGGCAGATACGCAGTATTTT
CASSLGEARADTQYF
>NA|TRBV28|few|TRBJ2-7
TGTGCCAGCAGGGGGGTGGGGGGACCCTACGAGCAGTACTTC
CASRGVGGPYEQYF
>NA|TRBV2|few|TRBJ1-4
TGTGCCAGCAGGCGGGGTCTGGAAAAACTGTTTTTT
CASRRGLEKLFF
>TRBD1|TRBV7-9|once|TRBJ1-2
TGTGCCAGCAGCGTCCGAGGACAGGGGGCAGGGGGGCATGGCTACACCTTC
CASSVRGQGAGGHGYTF
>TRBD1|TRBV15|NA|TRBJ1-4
TGTGCCACCAGCACCGGGACAGGGAGAGGAGAAAAACTGTTTTTT
CATSTGTGRGEKLFF
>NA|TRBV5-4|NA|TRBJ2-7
TGTGCCAGCAGCCTGTCGGGGCAGGGGACCGAGCAGTACTTC
CASSLSGQGTEQYF
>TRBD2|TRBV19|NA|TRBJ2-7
TGTGCCAGTAGTTCGACTAGCGGGAGGGCCTTCGAGCAGTACTTC
CASSSTSGRAFEQYF
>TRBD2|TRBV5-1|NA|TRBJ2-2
TGCGCCAGCAGCCAGGGACTAGCGGGAGGGCCCGGGGAGCTGTTTTTT
CASSQGLAGGPGELFF
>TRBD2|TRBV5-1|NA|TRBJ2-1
TGCGCCAGCAGCTTCGGCGGGAGGAAAGGCGATGAGCAGTTCTTC
CASSFGGRKGDEQFF
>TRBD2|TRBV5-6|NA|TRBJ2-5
TGTGCCAGCAGCTCGGACCCTAGCGGACCTTCCCGGGGGACCCAGTACTTC
CASSSDPSGPSRGTQYF
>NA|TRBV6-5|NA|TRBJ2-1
TGTGCCAGCAGTTACGAACACTACACCGATGAGCAGTTCTTC
CASSYEHYTDEQFF
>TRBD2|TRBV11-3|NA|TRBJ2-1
TGTGCCAGCAGCAGTAGCGGGAGGGCCGCCTACAATGAGCAGTTCTTC
CASSSSGRAAYNEQFF
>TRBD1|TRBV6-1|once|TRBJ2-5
TGTGCCAGCAGTTTAGACAGGGTTGCGACCCAGTACTTC
CASSLDRVATQYF
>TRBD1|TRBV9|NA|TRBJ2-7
TGTGCCAGCAGCGGCCTCCGGGACAGGGGGCGCGAGCAGTACTTC
CASSGLRDRGREQYF
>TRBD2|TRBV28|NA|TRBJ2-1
TGTGCCAGCAGGCCGGGTAGCGGGATCTATGAGCAGTTCTTC
CASRPGSGIYEQFF
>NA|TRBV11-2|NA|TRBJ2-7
TGTGCCAGCAGCTTAGAACCCACCGGGGAGCAGTACTTC
CASSLEPTGEQYF
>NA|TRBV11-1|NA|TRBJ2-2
TGTGCCAGCAGCGTGACTGAGACCGGGGAGCTGTTTTTT
CASSVTETGELFF
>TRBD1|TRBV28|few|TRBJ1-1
TGTGCCAGCAGCGAAGGGACAGCGAACACTGAAGCTTTCTTT
CASSEGTANTEAFF
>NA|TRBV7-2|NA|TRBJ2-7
TGTGCCAGCAGCTTAGGGCCTGAGGAATATTCGCAGTACTTC
CASSLGPEEYSQYF
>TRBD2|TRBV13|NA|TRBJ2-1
TGTGCCAGCAGCTCCGCTAGCGGGGGGTCCTACAATGAGCAGTTCTTC
CASSSASGGSYNEQFF
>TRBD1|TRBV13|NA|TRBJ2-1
TGTGCCAGCAGCTTAGGCCTTCGGGACAGATCCTACAATGAGCAGTTCTTC
CASSLGLRDRSYNEQFF
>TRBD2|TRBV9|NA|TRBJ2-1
TGTGCCAGCAGCGAACGACTAGCGGACGCGGGCGTCAATGAGCAGTTCTTC
CASSERLADAGVNEQFF
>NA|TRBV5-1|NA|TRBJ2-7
TGCGCCAGCAGCTTGGGTTTTGGGACAACCATCTACGAGCAGTACTTC
CASSLGFGTTIYEQYF
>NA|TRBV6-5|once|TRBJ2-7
TGTGCCAGCAGACCCTACGTAGGGGTCGAGCAGTACTTC
CASRPYVGVEQYF
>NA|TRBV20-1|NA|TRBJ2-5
TGCAGTGCAGGGGCGGGGGAGACCCAGTACTTC
CSAGAGETQYF
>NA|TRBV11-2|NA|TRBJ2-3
TGTGCCAGCAGCAAAAGAATCGGGGAGCCCACAGATACGCAGTATTTT
CASSKRIGEPTDTQYF
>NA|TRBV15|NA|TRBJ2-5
TGTGCCACCAGCAGAGATCGGGGGAGAGGGATGGACTTC
CATSRDRGRGMDF
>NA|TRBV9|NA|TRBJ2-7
TGTGCCAGCAGCCCTGGATCGGGTATGCTCGAGCAGTACTTC
CASSPGSGMLEQYF
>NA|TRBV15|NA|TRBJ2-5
TGTGCCACCGCGGGGCATCAGACCCAGTACTTC
CATAGHQTQYF
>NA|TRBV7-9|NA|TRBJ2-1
TGTGCCAGCAGCAAAGCAGGAGGGGAGCAGTTCTTC
CASSKAGGEQFF
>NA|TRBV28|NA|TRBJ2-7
TGTGCCAGCAGTTCCCCCCTTCGCGGGAAGGTTTTTCACGAGCAGTACTTC
CASSSPLRGKVFHEQYF
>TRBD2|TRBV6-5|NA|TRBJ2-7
TGTGCCAGCAGTTACGATCTAGCGGGAGCGGGAGAGCAGTACTTC
CASSYDLAGAGEQYF